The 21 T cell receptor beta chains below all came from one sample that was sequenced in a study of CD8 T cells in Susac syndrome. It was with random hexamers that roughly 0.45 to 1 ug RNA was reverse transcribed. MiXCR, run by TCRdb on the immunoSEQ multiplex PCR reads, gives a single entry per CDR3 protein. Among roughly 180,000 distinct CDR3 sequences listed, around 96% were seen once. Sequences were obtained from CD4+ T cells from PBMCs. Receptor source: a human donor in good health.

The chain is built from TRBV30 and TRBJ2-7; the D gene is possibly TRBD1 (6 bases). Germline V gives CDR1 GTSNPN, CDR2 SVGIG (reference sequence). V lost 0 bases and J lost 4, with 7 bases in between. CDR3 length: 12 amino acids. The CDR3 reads CAWSVTGYEQYF. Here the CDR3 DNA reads TGTGCCTGGAGTGTAACAGGGTACGAGCAGTACTTC.

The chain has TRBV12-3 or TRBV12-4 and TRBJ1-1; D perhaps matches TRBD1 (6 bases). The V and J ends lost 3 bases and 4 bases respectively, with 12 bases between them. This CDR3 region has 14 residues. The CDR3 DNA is TGTGCCAGCAGTTTTCAGGGGTTGGGCACTGAAGCTTTCTTT. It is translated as CASSFQGLGTEAFF.

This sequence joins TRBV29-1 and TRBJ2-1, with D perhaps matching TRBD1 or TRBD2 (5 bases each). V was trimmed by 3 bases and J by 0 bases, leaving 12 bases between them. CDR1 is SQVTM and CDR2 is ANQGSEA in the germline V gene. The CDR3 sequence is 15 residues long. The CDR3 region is CSVDDGTVSYNEQFF. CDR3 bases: TGCAGCGTTGATGACGGGACGGTCTCCTACAATGAGCAGTTCTTC.

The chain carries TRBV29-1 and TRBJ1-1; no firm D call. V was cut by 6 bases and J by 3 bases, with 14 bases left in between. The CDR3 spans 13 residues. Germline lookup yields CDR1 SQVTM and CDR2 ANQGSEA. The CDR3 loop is CSVKWGLDTEAFF. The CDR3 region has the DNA TGCAGCGTAAAGTGGGGTTTGGACACTGAAGCTTTCTTT.

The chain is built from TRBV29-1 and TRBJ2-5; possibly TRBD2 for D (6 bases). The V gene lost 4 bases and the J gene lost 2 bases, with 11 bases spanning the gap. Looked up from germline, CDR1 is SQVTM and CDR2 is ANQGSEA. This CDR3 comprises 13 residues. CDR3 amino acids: CSVAGVAQETQYF. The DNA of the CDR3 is TGCAGCGTTGCGGGGGTTGCACAAGAGACCCAGTACTTC.

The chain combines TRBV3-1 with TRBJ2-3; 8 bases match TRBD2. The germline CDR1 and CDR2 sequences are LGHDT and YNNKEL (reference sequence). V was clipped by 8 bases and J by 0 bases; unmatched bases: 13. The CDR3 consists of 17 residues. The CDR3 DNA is TGTGCCAGCTCCATAGCGGGAACCCCCCTGAGCACAGATACGCAGTATTTT. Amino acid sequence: CASSIAGTPLSTDTQYF.

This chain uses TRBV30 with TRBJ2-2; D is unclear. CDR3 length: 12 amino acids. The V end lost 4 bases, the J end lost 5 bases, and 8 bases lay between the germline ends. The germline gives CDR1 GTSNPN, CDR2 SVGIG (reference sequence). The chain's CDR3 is CAWMHRTGELFF. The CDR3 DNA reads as TGTGCCTGGATGCATCGGACCGGGGAGCTGTTTTTT. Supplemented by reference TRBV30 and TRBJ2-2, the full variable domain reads SQTIHQWPATLVQPVGSPLSLECTVEGTSNPNLYWYRQAAGRGLQLLFYSVGIGQISSEVPQNLSASRPQDRQFILSSKKLLLSDSGFYLCAWMHRTGELFFGEGSRLTVL.

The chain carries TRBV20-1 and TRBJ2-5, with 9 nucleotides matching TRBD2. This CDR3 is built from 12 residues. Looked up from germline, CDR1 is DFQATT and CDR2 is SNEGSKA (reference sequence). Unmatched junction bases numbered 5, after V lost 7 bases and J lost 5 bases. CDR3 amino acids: CSVPAGGETQYF. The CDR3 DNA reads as TGCAGTGTTCCAGCGGGAGGCGAGACCCAGTACTTC.

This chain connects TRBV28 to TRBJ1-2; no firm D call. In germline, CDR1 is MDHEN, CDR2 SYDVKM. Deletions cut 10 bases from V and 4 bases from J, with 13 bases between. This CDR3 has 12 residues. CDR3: CAIASPVYGYTF. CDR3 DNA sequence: TGTGCCATCGCGTCTCCGGTCTATGGCTACACCTTC.

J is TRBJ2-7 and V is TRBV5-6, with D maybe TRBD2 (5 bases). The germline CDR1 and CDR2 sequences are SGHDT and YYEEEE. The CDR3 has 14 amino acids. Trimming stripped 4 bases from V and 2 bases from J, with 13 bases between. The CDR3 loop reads CASSRGDSAYEQYF. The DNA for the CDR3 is TGTGCCAGCAGCCGAGGTGATAGCGCCTACGAGCAGTACTTC.

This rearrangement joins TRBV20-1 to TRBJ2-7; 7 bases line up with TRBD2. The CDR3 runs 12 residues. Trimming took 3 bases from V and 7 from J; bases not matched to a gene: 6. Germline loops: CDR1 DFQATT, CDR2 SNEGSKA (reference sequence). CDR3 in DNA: TGCAGTGCTAGGGCGGGAGTACTTGAGCAGTACTTC. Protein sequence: CSARAGVLEQYF.

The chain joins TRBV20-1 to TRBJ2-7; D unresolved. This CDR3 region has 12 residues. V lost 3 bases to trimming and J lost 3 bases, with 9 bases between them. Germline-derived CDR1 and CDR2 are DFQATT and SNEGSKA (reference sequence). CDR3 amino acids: CSASSSSYEQYF. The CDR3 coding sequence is TGCAGTGCTAGTTCTAGTAGCTACGAGCAGTACTTC.

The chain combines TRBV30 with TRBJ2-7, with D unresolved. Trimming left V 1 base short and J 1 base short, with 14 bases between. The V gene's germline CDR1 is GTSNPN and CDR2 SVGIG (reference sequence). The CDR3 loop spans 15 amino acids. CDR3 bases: TGTGCCTGGAGTGATAGTTCGGCCGGGTCCTACGAGCAGTACTTC. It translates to CAWSDSSAGSYEQYF.

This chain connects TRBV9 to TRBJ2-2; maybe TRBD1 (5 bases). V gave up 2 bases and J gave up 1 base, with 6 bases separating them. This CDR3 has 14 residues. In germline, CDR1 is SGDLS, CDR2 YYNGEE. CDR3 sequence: CASSVQGNTGELFF. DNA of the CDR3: TGTGCCAGCAGCGTTCAGGGGAACACCGGGGAGCTGTTTTTT.

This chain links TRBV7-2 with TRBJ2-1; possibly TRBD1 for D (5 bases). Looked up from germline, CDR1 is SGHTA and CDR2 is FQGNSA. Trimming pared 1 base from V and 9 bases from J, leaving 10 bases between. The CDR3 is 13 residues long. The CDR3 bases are TGTGCCAGCAGCTTAGGCAGGGTAATTGAGCAGTTCTTC. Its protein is CASSLGRVIEQFF.

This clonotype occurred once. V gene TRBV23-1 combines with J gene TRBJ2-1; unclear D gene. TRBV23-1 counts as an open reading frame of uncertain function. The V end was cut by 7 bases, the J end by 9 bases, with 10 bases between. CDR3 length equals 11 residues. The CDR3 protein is CASTLTGEQFF. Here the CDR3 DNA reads TGCGCCAGCACCCTAACTGGTGAGCAGTTCTTC.

The CDR3 DNA reads as TGCAGTGCAGAGACTAGCGGATACAATGAGCAGTTCTTC. This encodes CSAETSGYNEQFF. V and J are TRBV20-1 and TRBJ2-1; TRBD2 matches 9 bases. This CDR3 comprises 13 residues. J gave up 4 bases and V 6 bases, and 4 bases lay outside the gene matches. The V gene's germline CDR1 is DFQATT and CDR2 SNEGSKA (reference sequence).

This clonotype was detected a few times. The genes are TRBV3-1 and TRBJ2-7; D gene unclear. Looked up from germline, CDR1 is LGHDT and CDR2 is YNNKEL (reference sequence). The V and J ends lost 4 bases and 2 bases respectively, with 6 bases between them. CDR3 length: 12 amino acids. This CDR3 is CASSLAPYEQYF. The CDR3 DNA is TGTGCCAGCAGCCTGGCCCCCTACGAGCAGTACTTC.

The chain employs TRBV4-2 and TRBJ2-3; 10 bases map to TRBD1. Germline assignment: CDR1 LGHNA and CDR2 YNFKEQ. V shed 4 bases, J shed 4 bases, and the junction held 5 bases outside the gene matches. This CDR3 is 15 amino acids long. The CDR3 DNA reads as TGTGCCAGCAGCCTCCGGGACAGGGGACCAGATACGCAGTATTTT. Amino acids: CASSLRDRGPDTQYF.

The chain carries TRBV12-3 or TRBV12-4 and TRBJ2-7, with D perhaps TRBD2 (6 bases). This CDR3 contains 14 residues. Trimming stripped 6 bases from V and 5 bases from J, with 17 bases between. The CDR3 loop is CASSSRLSGDEQYF. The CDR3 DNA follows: TGTGCCAGCAGCTCACGCCTTTCGGGGGACGAGCAGTACTTC.

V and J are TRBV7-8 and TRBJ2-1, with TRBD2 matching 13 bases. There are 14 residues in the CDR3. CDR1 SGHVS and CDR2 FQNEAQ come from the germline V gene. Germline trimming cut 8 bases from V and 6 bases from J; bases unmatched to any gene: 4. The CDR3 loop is CASGGTSGANEQFF. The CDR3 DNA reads TGTGCCAGCGGGGGGACTAGCGGGGCCAATGAGCAGTTCTTC.